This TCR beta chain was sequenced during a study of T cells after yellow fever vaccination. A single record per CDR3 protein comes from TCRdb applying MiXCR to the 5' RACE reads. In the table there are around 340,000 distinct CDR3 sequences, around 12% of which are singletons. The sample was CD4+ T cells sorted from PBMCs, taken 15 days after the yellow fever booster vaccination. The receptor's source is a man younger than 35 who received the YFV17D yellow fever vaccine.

The CDR3 here is CASSSGDRGHQPQHF. The CDR3 DNA is TGTGCCAGCAGTTCAGGGGACAGGGGTCATCAGCCCCAGCATTTT. This chain links TRBV27 with TRBJ1-5; 10 nucleotides line up with TRBD1. Germline values: CDR1 MNHEY, CDR2 SMNVEV (reference sequence). The junction had 5 bases not matched to a gene; V was cut back by 4 bases and J by 5 bases. CDR3 size: 15 residues.